The entry below describes one T cell receptor beta chain. CDR3 length: 13 residues. The V and J ends lost 3 bases and 6 bases respectively, with 9 bases between them. Germline lookup yields CDR1 ENHRY and CDR2 SYGVKD. Data came from immunoSEQ multiplex PCR; TCRdb stores just in-frame clones and leaves some out. The table includes roughly 190,000 clones, approximately 86% detected once. This record comes from a study of blood T cell repertoires in COVID-19. The wider study: Some COVID-19 samples were acute and others convalescent; all came from the United States, Italy and Spain. PBMCs, B-cell-depleted T cells, or T cells provided the cDNA or gDNA that made up the material.

In terms of age and location, participants ranged from roughly 18 to 89 years and lived in about 25 US areas. Participants' own reports of clinical history determined their cohort assignment. This TCR was recovered from a woman in her sixties with acute COVID-19. The sequenced sample consisted of PBMCs or T cells enriched from blood (not recorded which). The rearrangement links TRBV10-3 to TRBJ1-5; D is uncertain. CDR3 sequence (DNA): TGTGCCATCAGTGATGTCTCCGGTCAGCCCCAGCATTTT. Amino acids: CAISDVSGQPQHF.